The clone carrying this T cell receptor beta chain came up many times. The data were obtained in a study of early T cells in non-severe SARS-CoV-2 infection. Study-wide background: The study sequenced bulk RNA from unsorted whole blood, with chains unpaired.

V lost 1 base and J lost 6, with 4 bases in between. The CDR3 totals 11 residues. Germline CDR1 reads SEHNR; CDR2 reads FQNEAQ (reference sequence). Unique molecular identifiers were added to individual cDNA molecules. TCRdb used MiXCR to reprocess the 5' RACE reads, holding one entry per CDR3 protein. The sample includes roughly 61,000 distinct CDR3 sequences, more than 10% of them seen just once. This receptor was identified in an adult who was a healthcare worker with PCR-confirmed SARS-CoV-2 infection or an uninfected control (not recorded which). Material for sequencing was whole blood. The chain combines TRBV7-9 with TRBJ2-7; D is ambiguous. CDR3 region: CASSLGVEQYF. As DNA, the CDR3 is TGTGCCAGCAGCTTAGGGGTCGAGCAGTACTTC.